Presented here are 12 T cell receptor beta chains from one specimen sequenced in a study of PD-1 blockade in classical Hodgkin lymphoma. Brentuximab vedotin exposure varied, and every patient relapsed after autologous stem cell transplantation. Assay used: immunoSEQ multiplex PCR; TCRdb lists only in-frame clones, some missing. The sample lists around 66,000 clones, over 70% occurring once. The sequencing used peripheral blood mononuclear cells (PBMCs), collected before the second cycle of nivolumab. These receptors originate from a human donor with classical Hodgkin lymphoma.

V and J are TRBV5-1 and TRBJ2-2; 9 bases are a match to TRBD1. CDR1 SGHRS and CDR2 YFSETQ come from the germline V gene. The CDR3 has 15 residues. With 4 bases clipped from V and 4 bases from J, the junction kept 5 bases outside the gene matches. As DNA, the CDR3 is TGCGCCAGCAGCCCCGGGACAGGGCGCACCGGGGAGCTGTTTTTT. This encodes CASSPGTGRTGELFF.

CDR3 region: CASSLDRVAGELFF. The CDR3 DNA sequence: TGTGCCAGCAGCTTGGACAGGGTCGCCGGGGAGCTGTTTTTT. This rearrangement joins TRBV7-3 to TRBJ2-2, with 8 bases lining up with TRBD1. With V trimmed by 3 bases and J by 6 bases, 3 bases remained unmatched. CDR3 length: 14 amino acids. The germline V gene has CDR1 SGHTA and CDR2 FQGTGA.

The CDR3 DNA reads TGTGCCAGCAGCTCGCCCGGGGGGCCTCCCACAGATACGCAGTATTTT. Residues: CASSSPGGPPTDTQYF. The rearrangement uses TRBV7-9 and TRBJ2-3, with D tentatively TRBD2 (7 bases). This CDR3 is 16 amino acids long. CDR1 and CDR2 (germline): SEHNR, FQNEAQ (reference sequence). V dropped 4 bases and J dropped 2 bases, with 16 bases sitting between them.

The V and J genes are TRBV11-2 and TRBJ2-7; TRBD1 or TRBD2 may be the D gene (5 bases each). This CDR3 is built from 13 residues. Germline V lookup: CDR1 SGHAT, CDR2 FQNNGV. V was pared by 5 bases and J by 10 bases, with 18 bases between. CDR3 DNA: TGTGCCAGCAGCCTCGGGGCAAGATTTGGTCAGTACTTC. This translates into CASSLGARFGQYF.

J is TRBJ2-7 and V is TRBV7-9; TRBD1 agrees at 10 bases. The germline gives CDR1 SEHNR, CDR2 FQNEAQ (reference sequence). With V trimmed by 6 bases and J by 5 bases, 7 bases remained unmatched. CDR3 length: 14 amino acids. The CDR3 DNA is TGTGCCAGCAGTCCCGGGACAGGGGTCCACGAGCAGTACTTC. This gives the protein CASSPGTGVHEQYF.

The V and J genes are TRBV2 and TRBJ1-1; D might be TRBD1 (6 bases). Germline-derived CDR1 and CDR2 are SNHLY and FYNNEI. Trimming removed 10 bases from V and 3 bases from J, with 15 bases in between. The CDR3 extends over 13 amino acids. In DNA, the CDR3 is TGTGCCAACGGAAGGGGGGGGTACACTGAAGCTTTCTTT. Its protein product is CANGRGGYTEAFF.

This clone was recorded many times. CDR3 sequence (DNA): TGTAGGACAGGGGGCGGTTCGGGCGAGCAGTTCTTC. Residues: CRTGGGSGEQFF. This rearrangement joins TRBV28 to TRBJ2-1; TRBD1 agrees at 11 bases. Germline CDR1 and CDR2: MDHEN and SYDVKM. CDR3 size: 12 residues.

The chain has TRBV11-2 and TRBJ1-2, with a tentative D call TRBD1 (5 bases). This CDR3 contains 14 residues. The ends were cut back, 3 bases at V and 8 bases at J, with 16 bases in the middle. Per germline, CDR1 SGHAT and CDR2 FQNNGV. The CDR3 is CASSLFGGEEGYTF. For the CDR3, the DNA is TGTGCCAGCAGCTTGTTCGGAGGGGAAGAGGGCTACACCTTC.

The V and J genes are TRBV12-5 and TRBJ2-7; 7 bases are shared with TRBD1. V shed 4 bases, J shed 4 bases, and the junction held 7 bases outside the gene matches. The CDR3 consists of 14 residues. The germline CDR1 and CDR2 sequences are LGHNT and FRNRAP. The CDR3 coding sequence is TGTGCTAGTGGTTCTGACAGGGCTTATTACGAGCAGTACTTC. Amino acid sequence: CASGSDRAYYEQYF. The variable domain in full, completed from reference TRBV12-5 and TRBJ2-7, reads DARVTQTPRHKVTEMGQEVTMRCQPILGHNTVFWYRQTMMQGLELLAYFRNRAPLDDSGMPKDRFSAEMPDATLATLKIQPSEPRDSAVYFCASGSDRAYYEQYFGPGTRLTVT.

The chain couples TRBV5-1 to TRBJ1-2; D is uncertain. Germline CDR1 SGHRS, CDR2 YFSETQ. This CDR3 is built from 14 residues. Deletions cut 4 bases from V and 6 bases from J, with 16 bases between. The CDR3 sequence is CASSGSTVGDGYTF. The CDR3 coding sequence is TGCGCCAGCAGCGGATCGACGGTGGGAGATGGCTACACCTTC.

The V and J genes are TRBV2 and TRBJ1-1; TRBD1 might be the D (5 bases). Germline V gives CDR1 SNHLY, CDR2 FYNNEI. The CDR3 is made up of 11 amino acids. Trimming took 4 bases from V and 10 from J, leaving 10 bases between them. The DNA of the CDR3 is TGTGCCAGCAGTGCGCCGAGGGGAGCTTTCTTT. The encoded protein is CASSAPRGAFF.

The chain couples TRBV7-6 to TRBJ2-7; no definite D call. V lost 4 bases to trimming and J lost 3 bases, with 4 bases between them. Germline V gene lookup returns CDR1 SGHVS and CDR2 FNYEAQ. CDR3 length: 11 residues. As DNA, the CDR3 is TGTGCCAGCAGCTCCCACTACGAGCAGTACTTC. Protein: CASSSHYEQYF.